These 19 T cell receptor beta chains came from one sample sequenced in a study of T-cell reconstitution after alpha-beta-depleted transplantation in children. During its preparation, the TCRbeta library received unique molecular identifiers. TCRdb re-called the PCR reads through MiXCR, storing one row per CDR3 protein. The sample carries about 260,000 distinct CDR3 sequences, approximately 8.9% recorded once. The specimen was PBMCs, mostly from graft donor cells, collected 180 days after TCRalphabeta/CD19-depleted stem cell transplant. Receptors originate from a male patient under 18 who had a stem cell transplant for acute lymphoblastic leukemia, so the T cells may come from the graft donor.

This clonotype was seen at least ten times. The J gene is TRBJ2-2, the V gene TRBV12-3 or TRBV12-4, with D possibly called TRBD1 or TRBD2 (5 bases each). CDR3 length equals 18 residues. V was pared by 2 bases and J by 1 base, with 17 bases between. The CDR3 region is CASSLSPGTGGNTGELFF. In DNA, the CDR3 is TGTGCCAGCAGTTTATCACCCGGGACGGGCGGGAACACCGGGGAGCTGTTTTTT.

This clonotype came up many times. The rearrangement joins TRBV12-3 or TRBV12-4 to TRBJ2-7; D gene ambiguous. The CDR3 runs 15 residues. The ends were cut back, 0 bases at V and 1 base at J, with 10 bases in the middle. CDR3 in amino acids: CASSLASSASYEQYF. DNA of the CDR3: TGTGCCAGCAGTTTAGCGTCGTCAGCATCCTACGAGCAGTACTTC.

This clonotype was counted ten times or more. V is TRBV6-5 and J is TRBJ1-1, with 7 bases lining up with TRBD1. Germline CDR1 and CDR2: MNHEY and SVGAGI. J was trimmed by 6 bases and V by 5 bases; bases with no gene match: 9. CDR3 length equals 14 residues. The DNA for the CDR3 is TGTGCCAGCAGTCCTTGGACAGGCGGTGCTGAAGCTTTCTTT. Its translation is CASSPWTGGAEAFF.

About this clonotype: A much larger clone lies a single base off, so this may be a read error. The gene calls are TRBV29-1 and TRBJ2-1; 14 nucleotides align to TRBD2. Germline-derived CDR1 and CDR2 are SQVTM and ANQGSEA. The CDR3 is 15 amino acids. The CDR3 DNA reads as TGCAGCGCTGGGACTAGCGGGAGTAGTCGGAATGACCAGTTCTTC. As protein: CSAGTSGSSRNDQFF.

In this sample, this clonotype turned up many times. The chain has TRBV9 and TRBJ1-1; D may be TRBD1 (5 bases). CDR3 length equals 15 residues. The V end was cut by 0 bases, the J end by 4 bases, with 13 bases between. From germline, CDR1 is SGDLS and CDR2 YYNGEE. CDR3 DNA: TGTGCCAGCAGCGTAGGTGGGGGAGTCGGCACTGAAGCTTTCTTT. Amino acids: CASSVGGGVGTEAFF.

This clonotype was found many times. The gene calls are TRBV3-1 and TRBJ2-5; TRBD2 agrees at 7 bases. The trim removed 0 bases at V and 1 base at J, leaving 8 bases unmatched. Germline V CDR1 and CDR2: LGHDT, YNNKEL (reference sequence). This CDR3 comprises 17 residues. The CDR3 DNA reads TGTGCCAGCAGCCAAGAGCCCAGCGGGGCCCCCCAAGAGACCCAGTACTTC. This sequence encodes CASSQEPSGAPQETQYF.

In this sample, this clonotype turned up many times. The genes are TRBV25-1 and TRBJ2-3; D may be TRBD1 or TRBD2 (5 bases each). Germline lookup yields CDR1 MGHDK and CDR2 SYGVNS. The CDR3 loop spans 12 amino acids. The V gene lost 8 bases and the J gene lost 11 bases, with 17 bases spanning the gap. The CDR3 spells CASAASGTRQYF. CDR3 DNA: TGTGCCAGCGCTGCTTCCGGGACCAGGCAGTATTTT.

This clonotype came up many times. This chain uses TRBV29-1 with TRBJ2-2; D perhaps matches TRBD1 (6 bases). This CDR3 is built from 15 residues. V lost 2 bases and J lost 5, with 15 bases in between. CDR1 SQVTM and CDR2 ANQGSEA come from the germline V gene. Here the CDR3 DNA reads TGCAGCGTTGAATCGTCCACAGGGAGAACCGGGGAGCTGTTTTTT. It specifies CSVESSTGRTGELFF.

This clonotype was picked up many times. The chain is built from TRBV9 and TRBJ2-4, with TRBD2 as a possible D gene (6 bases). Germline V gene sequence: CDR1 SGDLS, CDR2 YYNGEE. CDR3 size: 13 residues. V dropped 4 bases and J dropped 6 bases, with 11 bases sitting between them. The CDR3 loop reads CASSRTEGNIQYF. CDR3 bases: TGTGCCAGCAGCCGGACGGAGGGAAACATTCAGTACTTC. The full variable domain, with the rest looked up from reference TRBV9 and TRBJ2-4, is DSGVTQTPKHLITATGQRVTLRCSPRSGDLSVYWYQQSLDQGLQFLIQYYNGEERAKGNILERFSAQQFPDLHSELNLSSLELGDSALYFCASSRTEGNIQYFGAGTRLSVL.

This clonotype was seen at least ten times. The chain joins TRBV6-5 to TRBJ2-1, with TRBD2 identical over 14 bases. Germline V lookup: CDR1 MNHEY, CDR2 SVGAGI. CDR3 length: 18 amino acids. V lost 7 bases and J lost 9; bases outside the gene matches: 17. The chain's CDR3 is CASTQQGSGTSGRGEQFF. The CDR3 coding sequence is TGTGCCAGCACACAACAGGGGTCCGGGACTAGCGGGAGAGGTGAGCAGTTCTTC.

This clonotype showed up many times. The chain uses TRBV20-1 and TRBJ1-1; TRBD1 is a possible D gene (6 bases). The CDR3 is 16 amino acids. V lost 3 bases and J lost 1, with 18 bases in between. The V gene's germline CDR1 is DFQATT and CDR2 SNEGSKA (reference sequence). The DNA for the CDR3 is TGCAGTGCTAGGAAATTTTGGGGGCTGGGGAACACTGAAGCTTTCTTT. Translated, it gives CSARKFWGLGNTEAFF.

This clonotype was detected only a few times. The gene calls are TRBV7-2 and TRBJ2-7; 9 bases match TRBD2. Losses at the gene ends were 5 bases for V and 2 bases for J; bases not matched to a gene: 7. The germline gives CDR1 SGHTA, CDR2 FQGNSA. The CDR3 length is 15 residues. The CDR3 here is CASSLRRGGPYEQYF. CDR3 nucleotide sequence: TGTGCCAGCAGCCTACGGCGGGGGGGCCCCTACGAGCAGTACTTC.

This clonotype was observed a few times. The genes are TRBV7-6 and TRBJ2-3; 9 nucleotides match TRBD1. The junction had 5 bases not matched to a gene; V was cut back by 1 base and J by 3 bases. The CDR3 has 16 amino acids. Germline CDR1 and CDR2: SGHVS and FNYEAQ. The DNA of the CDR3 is TGTGCCAGCAGCTTAGACCCGGGACAGGGAACAGATACGCAGTATTTT. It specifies CASSLDPGQGTDTQYF.

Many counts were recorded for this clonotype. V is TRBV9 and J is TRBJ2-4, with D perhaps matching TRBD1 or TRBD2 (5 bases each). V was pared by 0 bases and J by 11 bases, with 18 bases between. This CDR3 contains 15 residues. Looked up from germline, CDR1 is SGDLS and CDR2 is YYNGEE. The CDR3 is CASSVEEVGRTLQYF. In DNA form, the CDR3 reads TGTGCCAGCAGCGTAGAAGAGGTGGGACGAACCCTTCAGTACTTC. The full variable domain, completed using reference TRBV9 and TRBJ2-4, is DSGVTQTPKHLITATGQRVTLRCSPRSGDLSVYWYQQSLDQGLQFLIQYYNGEERAKGNILERFSAQQFPDLHSELNLSSLELGDSALYFCASSVEEVGRTLQYFGAGTRLSVL.

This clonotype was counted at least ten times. The CDR3 nucleotides read TGTGCCAGCAGCTTGGGCAGGTCCTACAATGAGCAGTTCTTC. Residues: CASSLGRSYNEQFF. The V gene is TRBV11-2, the J gene TRBJ2-1; D unresolved. CDR1 and CDR2 from the germline V gene are SGHAT and FQNNGV. Trimming took off 3 bases at V and 1 base at J, with 7 bases between the two ends. The CDR3 runs 14 residues.

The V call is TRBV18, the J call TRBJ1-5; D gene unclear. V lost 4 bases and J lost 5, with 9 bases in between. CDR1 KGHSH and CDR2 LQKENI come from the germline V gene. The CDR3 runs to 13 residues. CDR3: CASSQRTDQPQHF. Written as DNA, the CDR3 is TGTGCCAGCTCACAGCGTACAGATCAGCCCCAGCATTTT.

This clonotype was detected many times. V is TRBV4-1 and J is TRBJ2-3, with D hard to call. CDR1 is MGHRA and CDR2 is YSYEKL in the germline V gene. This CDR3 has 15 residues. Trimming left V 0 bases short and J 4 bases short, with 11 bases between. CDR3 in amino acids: CASSQDTIAADTQYF. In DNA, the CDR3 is TGCGCCAGCAGCCAAGATACGATAGCTGCAGATACGCAGTATTTT.

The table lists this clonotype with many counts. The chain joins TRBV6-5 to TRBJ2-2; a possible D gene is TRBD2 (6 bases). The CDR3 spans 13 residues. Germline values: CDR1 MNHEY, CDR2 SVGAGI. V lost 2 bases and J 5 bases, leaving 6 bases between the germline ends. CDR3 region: CASSYGGTGELFF. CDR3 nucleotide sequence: TGTGCCAGCAGTTACGGGGGGACCGGGGAGCTGTTTTTT.

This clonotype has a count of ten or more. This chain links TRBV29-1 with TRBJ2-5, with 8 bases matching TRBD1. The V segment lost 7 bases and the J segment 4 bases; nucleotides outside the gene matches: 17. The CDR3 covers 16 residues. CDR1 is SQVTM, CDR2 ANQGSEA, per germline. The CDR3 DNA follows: TGCAGCGCCGAGACAGTCCGGACAGGGTCGGTAGAGACCCAGTACTTC. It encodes CSAETVRTGSVETQYF.